Listed below are T cell receptor beta chains from one sample, sequenced in a study of OX40 agonist ivuxolimab in advanced cancers. Libraries were prepared by immunoSEQ multiplex PCR; TCRdb keeps only in-frame clonotypes and omits some of them. The data show tens of thousands of clones, approximately 86% seen once. The material sequenced was CD4+ or CD8+ T cells sorted from blood, taken in a trial of the OX40 agonist ivuxolimab. The receptors were gathered from an adult with an advanced solid tumor such as melanoma, head and neck, liver or kidney cancer. Both conserved end residues are part of each CDR3. A D gene is named only where the DNA matches it firmly. Some rows mark clone size as missing; the rest say once, few, many or name a class of expanded clone.

clone size: NA
J gene: TRBJ2-3
D gene: NA
V gene: TRBV5-1
CDR3 protein: CASSLEEGGTDTQYF
CDR3 DNA: TGCGCCAGCAGCTTGGAGGAGGGCGGCACAGATACGCAGTATTTT

clone size: NA
J gene: TRBJ2-7
D gene: NA
V gene: TRBV7-9
CDR3 protein: CASSLSPTYEQYF
CDR3 DNA: TGTGCCAGCAGCTTATCCCCAACCTACGAGCAGTACTTC

clone size: NA
J gene: TRBJ2-7
D gene: NA
V gene: TRBV10-3
CDR3 protein: CAISDMYEQYF
CDR3 DNA: TGTGCCATCAGTGACATGTACGAGCAGTACTTC

clone size: NA
J gene: TRBJ1-5
D gene: NA
V gene: TRBV30
CDR3 protein: CAWSLRNQPQHF
CDR3 DNA: TGTGCCTGGAGTCTGAGGAATCAGCCCCAGCATTTT

clone size: NA
J gene: TRBJ2-1
D gene: TRBD2
V gene: TRBV7-9
CDR3 protein: CASSLGEVRELFF
CDR3 DNA: TGTGCCAGCAGCTTAGGGGAGGTGCGGGAGCTGTTCTTC

clone size: NA
J gene: TRBJ2-7
D gene: NA
V gene: TRBV27
CDR3 protein: CASRSIIGGYYEQYF
CDR3 DNA: TGTGCCAGCAGAAGTATCATCGGGGGCTACTACGAGCAGTACTTC

clone size: NA
J gene: TRBJ1-1
D gene: NA
V gene: TRBV6-1
CDR3 protein: CASRDIQNTEAFF
CDR3 DNA: TGTGCCAGCAGGGACATCCAGAACACTGAAGCTTTCTTT

clone size: NA
J gene: TRBJ2-7
D gene: NA
V gene: TRBV10-3
CDR3 protein: CATHRGGEQYF
CDR3 DNA: TGTGCCACCCATCGGGGAGGCGAGCAGTACTTC

clone size: NA
J gene: TRBJ2-1
D gene: NA
V gene: TRBV30
CDR3 protein: CAWRISSRNEQFF
CDR3 DNA: TGTGCCTGGAGGATCAGCTCGAGAAATGAGCAGTTCTTC

clone size: NA
J gene: TRBJ1-5
D gene: NA
V gene: TRBV7-2
CDR3 protein: CASSFTGSNQPQHF
CDR3 DNA: TGTGCCAGCAGCTTCACAGGTTCTAATCAGCCCCAGCATTTT

clone size: NA
J gene: TRBJ2-1
D gene: NA
V gene: TRBV27
CDR3 protein: CASRTSRERDEQFF
CDR3 DNA: TGTGCCAGCAGGACCTCCAGGGAACGGGATGAGCAGTTCTTC

clone size: NA
J gene: TRBJ1-2
D gene: NA
V gene: TRBV30
CDR3 protein: CAWSRTENYGYTF
CDR3 DNA: TGTGCCTGGAGCCGGACAGAGAACTATGGCTACACCTTC

clone size: NA
J gene: TRBJ2-1
D gene: NA
V gene: TRBV6-9
CDR3 protein: CASSYRVQIQHEQFF
CDR3 DNA: TGTGCCAGCAGTTATAGGGTTCAGATCCAGCATGAGCAGTTCTTC

clone size: NA
J gene: TRBJ2-5
D gene: NA
V gene: TRBV28
CDR3 protein: CASSPEQGRSQETQYF
CDR3 DNA: TGTGCCAGCAGTCCCGAACAGGGACGCTCACAAGAGACCCAGTACTTC

clone size: NA
J gene: TRBJ2-7
D gene: NA
V gene: TRBV27
CDR3 protein: CASSPSGNSYEQYF
CDR3 DNA: TGTGCCAGCAGCCCCTCGGGCAACTCCTACGAGCAGTACTTC

clone size: once
J gene: TRBJ1-6
D gene: NA
V gene: TRBV18
CDR3 protein: CASSYGTPTNSPLHF
CDR3 DNA: TGTGCCAGCTCGTACGGGACACCGACTAATTCACCCCTCCACTTT

clone size: NA
J gene: TRBJ1-2
D gene: NA
V gene: TRBV6-5
CDR3 protein: CASSYSSTGGYGYTF
CDR3 DNA: TGTGCCAGCAGTTACTCGAGTACGGGGGGCTATGGCTACACCTTC